This T cell receptor beta chain was observed in a study of circulating and synovial CD4+ cells in juvenile arthritis. General study points: T cell genome counts differed by at least an order of magnitude between CPL and CD4 samples. Vbeta family usage analysis did not detect the pathogenic-like versus bulk difference. Compared with bulk blood, circulating pathogenic-like lymphocytes shared substantially more CDR3 sequences with synovial T cells.

As concerns this clone: Its antigen is not known.

Germline assignment: CDR1 SGHVS and CDR2 FQNEAQ. The ends lost 3 bases at V and 4 bases at J; junction bases unmatched: 5. This CDR3 region has 15 residues. Patients with active juvenile idiopathic arthritis donated these samples. Profiling relied on immunoSEQ multiplex PCR, and the TCRdb table lists in-frame clones only, not all of them. The profile covers about 14,000 clones, with 65% to 85% appearing a single time and 3% to 4% taken by the ten largest. The TCR sequence derives from a human patient with juvenile idiopathic arthritis. Some clones in this sample may be carry-over from other donors' samples. Sample: CD4+ T cells from synovial fluid. The chain recombines TRBV7-8 with TRBJ1-3; 8 bases are a match to TRBD1. The CDR3 reads CASSFLTGVGNTIYF. CDR3 nucleotides: TGTGCCAGCAGCTTTCTGACAGGGGTGGGAAACACCATATATTTT. The complete variable domain, with remaining parts taken from reference TRBV7-8 and TRBJ1-3, reads GAGVSQSPRYKVAKRGQDVALRCDPISGHVSLFWYQQALGQGPEFLTYFQNEAQLDKSGLPSDRFFAERPEGSVSTLKIQRTQQEDSAVYLCASSFLTGVGNTIYFGEGSWLTVV.